Listed here are 4 T cell receptor beta chains from one sample, sequenced in a study of cytomegalovirus exposure and HLA in healthy donors. The PCR contained 60 Vbeta and 13 Jbeta primers. Libraries were prepared by immunoSEQ multiplex PCR; TCRdb keeps only in-frame clonotypes and omits some of them. Among roughly 200,000 clones, roughly 72% were seen once, and the ten largest hold approximately 2.1%. Sequenced: PBMCs. These receptors were obtained from a young man in good health and CMV-seronegative.

V and J are TRBV10-3 and TRBJ1-6; 7 nucleotides align to TRBD1. The CDR3 extends over 14 amino acids. Germline V gene sequence: CDR1 ENHRY, CDR2 SYGVKD. V lost 6 bases to trimming and J lost 6 bases; unmatched junction nucleotides: 5. The CDR3 DNA is TGTGCCATCAGGACGGGACAGTCTAATTCACCCCTCCACTTT. Its protein product is CAIRTGQSNSPLHF.

This clone turned up a few times. The same CDR3 is also encoded by other DNA sequences in this sample. This chain joins TRBV9 and TRBJ2-7, with D perhaps TRBD2 (5 bases). Germline V gene sequence: CDR1 SGDLS, CDR2 YYNGEE. The CDR3 runs 14 residues. V shed 0 bases and J shed 2 bases, with 9 bases lying between them. CDR3 coding DNA: TGTGCCAGCAGCGTAGGAGGAGGTACCTACGAGCAGTACTTC. The encoded protein is CASSVGGGTYEQYF.

The rearrangement uses TRBV27 and TRBJ1-2, with 8 bases matching TRBD1. Per germline, CDR1 MNHEY and CDR2 SMNVEV (reference sequence). The CDR3 consists of 13 residues. The V and J ends lost 4 bases and 5 bases, in that order; junction bases with no gene match: 3. CDR3 DNA sequence: TGTGCCAGCAGTTCGACAGGGGATTATGGCTACACCTTC. Protein product: CASSSTGDYGYTF.

This clone came up a few times. V gene TRBV29-1 combines with J gene TRBJ1-2; D is unclear. Germline CDR1 and CDR2: SQVTM and ANQGSEA. This CDR3 is built from 11 residues. The CDR3 is CADGGNYGYTF. In DNA form, the CDR3 reads TGCGCCGACGGCGGTAACTATGGCTACACCTTC.